This TCR beta chain was profiled in a study of regulatory T cells in long-lasting Graves disease. Germline V gives CDR1 SGHAT, CDR2 FQNNGV. Unmatched junction bases numbered 12, after V lost 7 bases and J lost 5 bases. The CDR3 contains 15 residues. Time point reported: newly diagnosed GD, antithyroid drugs for less than 3 months. RNA isolated from PBMCs was used to make the TCR library. Patients all came to the study from an endocrinology department in Xi'an, China. CDR3 regions were amplified by Arm-PCR using iRepertoire HTBI primers to build TCR beta libraries. One entry per CDR3 protein, called by TCRdb with MiXCR from the multiplex PCR reads. Here the sample spans over 350,000 distinct CDR3 sequences, 14% to 15% being singletons. This clonotype was counted at least ten times. The data also belong to a second study, concerning T cells in Graves' hyperthyroidism and ophthalmopathy.

Sequencing used peripheral blood mononuclear cells (PBMCs), obtained at new diagnosis, from a patient treated with antithyroid drugs. The chain carries TRBV11-2 and TRBJ2-5; 8 nucleotides match TRBD1. This sequence was found in a middle-aged woman with Graves disease. The CDR3 here is CASTRTGSKVETQYF. The DNA for the CDR3 is TGTGCCAGCACCAGGACAGGGAGTAAGGTGGAGACCCAGTACTTC.